This T cell receptor beta chain was sequenced in a study of identical twins (dated by TCRdb to the mid-2010s). For the study in its entirety: To test whether fetal clonotypes persist, this study deep-sequenced TCR alpha and beta repertoires from monozygotic twins, from unrelated adults of various ages, and from cord blood. Replicate twin experiments were performed at different times using different library preparation protocols to rule out contamination. What the study reported, not specific to this receptor: In beta out-of-frame sequences, excess twin sharing was weaker, because having fewer shared sequences lowered the signal-to-noise ratio. Because the same donors could not be followed over many years, conclusions were based on cross-sectional statistical analysis. Compared with coincidental sharing between unrelated individuals, out-of-frame TCR alpha sequences shared between twins showed an excess of sequences with low generation probability. Zero-insertion analyses could be partly confounded by invariant T cells such as MAIT and iNKT, though diverse VJ usage argued against such confounding for most clonotypes. In monozygotic twins, recombination models systematically underestimated out-of-frame TCR alpha sharing, but the models matched the sharing seen between unrelated individuals. Abundant cord blood beta clonotypes carried fewer insertions; young adult naive repertoires showed a weaker similar trend, while memory repertoires showed none.

The library was produced with 5' RACE. The run used an Illumina HiSeq 2000. A universal primer binding site was introduced by template switching, and a unique molecular identifier was present in the final cDNA, enabling accurate counting of TCR cDNA molecules. Specific primers in the conserved constant-segment region were used to synthesize first-strand cDNA for TCR alpha and beta chains. To control for contamination, every cDNA library carried two barcodes: a SMART-Mk sample barcode plus Illumina barcodes. TruSeq adapter sequences and Illumina sample barcodes were added in two successive PCR steps. The Illumina HiSeq platform was used with custom primers to sequence TCR alpha and beta cDNA libraries. On the authors' methods: Unique molecular identifiers were extracted from raw reads with MiGEC, and CDR3 positions were determined with MiXCR. Recombination models were inferred per individual with the repgenHMM and IGoR tools using an EM algorithm. The analysis of shared clonotypes was done with the tcR package in R, with sharing normalized by the product of cloneset sizes. Out-of-frame nonproductive sequences were analyzed to study raw recombination free of thymic and clonal selection effects. TCRdb itself trimmed the public reads at Q25 with fastp, ran MiXCR and retained productive beta chains. Here each entry gathers all rows of one CDR3 protein and keeps the most common genes and DNA. These V and J calls originate from TCRdb's pipeline instead of the authors' own analysis. Here the sample has 400,000 to 550,000 distinct CDR3 sequences; around 15% occur a single time. 0.8% to 1% of the sample belongs to the ten largest clones.

This clonotype occurred a few times. Its antigen remains undetermined. No base-level quality is on record; no much larger clone is a single base apart. All donors were healthy Caucasians. The twin cohort comprised three pairs of female monozygotic twins, all aged about 18 to 30 years. Positive isolation kits from Invitrogen were used to isolate the CD4+ and CD8+ T cell populations. The CDR1 and CDR2 encoded by the germline V gene are SQVTM and ANQGSEA. Counted from cysteine to phenylalanine, this CDR3 has 15 amino acids. The CDR3 DNA has 45 bases and is translated from base 1. V and J are truncated by 7 bases and 2 bases respectively, leaving an intervening sequence of 21 bases. The same data also contributed to another study, on yellow fever vaccine responses in identical twins. From the second report: According to the authors, in identical twins the way T cells responded to vaccination appeared partly convergent and partly personalized. In identical twins, the study followed T cell clones that responded to the vaccine with precision.

The rearrangement joined TRBV29-1 to TRBJ2-7; the D segment might be TRBD1 or TRBD2, since each matches 7 bases. The clonotype originates from a woman aged 18-29 years in good health. The sequenced sample was CD4+ T cells sorted from blood. The CDR3 is CSATGATSRTYEQYF. The nucleotide sequence reads as follows: TGCAGCGCTACAGGGGCGACTAGCAGAACCTACGAGCAGTACTTC.